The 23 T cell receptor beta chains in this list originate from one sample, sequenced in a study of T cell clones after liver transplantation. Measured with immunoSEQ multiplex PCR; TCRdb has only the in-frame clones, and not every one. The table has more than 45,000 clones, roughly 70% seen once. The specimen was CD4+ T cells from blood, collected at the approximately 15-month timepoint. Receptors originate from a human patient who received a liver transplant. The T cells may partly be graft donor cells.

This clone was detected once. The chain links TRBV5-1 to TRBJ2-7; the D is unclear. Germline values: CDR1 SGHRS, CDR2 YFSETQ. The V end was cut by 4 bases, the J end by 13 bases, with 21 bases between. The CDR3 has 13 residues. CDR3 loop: CASSRIGPMSSYF. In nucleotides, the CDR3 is TGCGCCAGCAGCCGGATAGGCCCCATGTCCTCCTACTTC.

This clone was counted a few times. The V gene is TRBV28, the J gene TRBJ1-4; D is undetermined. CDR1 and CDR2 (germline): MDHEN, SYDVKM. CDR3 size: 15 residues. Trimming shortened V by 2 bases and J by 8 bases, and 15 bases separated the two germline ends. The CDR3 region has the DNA TGTGCCAGCAGTTTAATGGAGGGCCGGGCGGAAAAACTGTTTTTT. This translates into CASSLMEGRAEKLFF. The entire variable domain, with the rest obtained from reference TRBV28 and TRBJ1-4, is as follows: DVKVTQSSRYLVKRTGEKVFLECVQDMDHENMFWYRQDPGLGLRLIYFSYDVKMKEKGDIPEGYSVSREKKERFSLILESASTNQTSMYLCASSLMEGRAEKLFFGSGTQLSVL.

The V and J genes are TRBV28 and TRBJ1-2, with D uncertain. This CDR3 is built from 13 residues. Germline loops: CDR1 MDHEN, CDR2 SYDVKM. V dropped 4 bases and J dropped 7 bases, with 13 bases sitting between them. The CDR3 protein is CASSSRTGGGYTF. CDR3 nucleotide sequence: TGTGCCAGCAGTTCTCGGACCGGCGGTGGCTACACCTTC.

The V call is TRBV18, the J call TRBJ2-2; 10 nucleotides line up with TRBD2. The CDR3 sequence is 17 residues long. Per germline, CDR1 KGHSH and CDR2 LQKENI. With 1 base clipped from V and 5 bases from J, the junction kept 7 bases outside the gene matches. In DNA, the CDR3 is TGTGCCAGCTCACCACTGGCTAGCGGGAGTCGAACCGGGGAGCTGTTTTTT. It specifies CASSPLASGSRTGELFF.

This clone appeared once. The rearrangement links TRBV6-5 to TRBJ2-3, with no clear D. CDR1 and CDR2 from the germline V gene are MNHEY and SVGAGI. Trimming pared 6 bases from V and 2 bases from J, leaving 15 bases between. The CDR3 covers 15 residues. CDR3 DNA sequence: TGTGCCAGCAGGGAGTGGAGCGCCGACACAGATACGCAGTATTTT. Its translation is CASREWSADTDTQYF.

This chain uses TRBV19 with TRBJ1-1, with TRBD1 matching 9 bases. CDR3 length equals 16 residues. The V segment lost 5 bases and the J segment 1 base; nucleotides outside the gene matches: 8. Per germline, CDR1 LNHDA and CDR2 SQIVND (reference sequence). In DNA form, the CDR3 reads TGTGCCAGTAGTCCGATACAGGGGGCAGGGAACACTGAAGCTTTCTTT. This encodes CASSPIQGAGNTEAFF.

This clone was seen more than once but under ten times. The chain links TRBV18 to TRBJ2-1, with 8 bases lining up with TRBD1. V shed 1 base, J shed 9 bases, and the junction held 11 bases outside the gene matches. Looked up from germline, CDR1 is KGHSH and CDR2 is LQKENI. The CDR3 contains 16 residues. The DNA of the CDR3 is TGTGCCAGCTCACCACAGGGGCCAGGGGGCTCAGGTGAGCAGTTCTTC. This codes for CASSPQGPGGSGEQFF.

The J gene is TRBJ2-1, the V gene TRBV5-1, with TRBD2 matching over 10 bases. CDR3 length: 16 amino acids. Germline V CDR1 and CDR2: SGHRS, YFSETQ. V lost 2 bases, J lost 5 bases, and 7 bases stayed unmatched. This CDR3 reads CASSFLGLAANNEQFF. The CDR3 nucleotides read TGCGCCAGCAGCTTCCTTGGACTAGCGGCGAACAATGAGCAGTTCTTC.

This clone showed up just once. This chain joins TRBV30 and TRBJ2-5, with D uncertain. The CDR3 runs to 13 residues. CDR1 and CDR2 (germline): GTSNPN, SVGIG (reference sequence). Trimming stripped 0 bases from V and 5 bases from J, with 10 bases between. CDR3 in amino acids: CAWSVGIGETQYF. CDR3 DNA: TGTGCCTGGAGTGTGGGTATCGGGGAGACCCAGTACTTC.

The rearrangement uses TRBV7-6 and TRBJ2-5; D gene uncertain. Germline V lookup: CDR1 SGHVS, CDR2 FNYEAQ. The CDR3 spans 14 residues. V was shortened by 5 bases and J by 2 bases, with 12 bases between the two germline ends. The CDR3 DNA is TGTGCCAGCAGCCAGACGACAAATCAAGAGACCCAGTACTTC. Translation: CASSQTTNQETQYF.

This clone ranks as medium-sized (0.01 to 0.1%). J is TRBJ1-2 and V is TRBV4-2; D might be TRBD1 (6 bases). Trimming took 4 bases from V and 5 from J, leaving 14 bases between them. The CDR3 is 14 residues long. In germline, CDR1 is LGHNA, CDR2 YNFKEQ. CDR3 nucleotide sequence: TGTGCCAGCAGCCGAGAGGAAGGGGGATATGGCTACACCTTC. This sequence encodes CASSREEGGYGYTF.

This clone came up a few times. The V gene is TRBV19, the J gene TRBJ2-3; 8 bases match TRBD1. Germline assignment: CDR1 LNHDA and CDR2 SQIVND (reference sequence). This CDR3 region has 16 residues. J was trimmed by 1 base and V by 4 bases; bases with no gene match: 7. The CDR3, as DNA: TGTGCCAGTAGTACAGACAGGGGTTACGGCACAGATACGCAGTATTTT. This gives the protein CASSTDRGYGTDTQYF.

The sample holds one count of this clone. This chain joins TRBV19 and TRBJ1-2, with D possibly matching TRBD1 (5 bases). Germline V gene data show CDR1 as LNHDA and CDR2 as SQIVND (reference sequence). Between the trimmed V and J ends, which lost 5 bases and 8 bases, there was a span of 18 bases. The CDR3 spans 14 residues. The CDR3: CASSVGTDRDGYTF. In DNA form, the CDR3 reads TGTGCCAGTAGTGTAGGGACGGATCGTGACGGCTACACCTTC. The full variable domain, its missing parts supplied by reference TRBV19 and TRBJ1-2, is DGGITQSPKYLFRKEGQNVTLSCEQNLNHDAMYWYRQDPGQGLRLIYYSQIVNDFQKGDIAEGYSVSREKKESFPLTVTSAQKNPTAFYLCASSVGTDRDGYTFGSGTRLTVV.

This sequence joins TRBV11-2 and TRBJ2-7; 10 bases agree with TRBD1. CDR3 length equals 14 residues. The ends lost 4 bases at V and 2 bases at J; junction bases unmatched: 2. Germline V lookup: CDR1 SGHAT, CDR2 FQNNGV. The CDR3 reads CASSWDRGTYEQYV. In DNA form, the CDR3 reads TGTGCCAGCAGCTGGGACAGGGGCACCTACGAGCAGTACGTC.

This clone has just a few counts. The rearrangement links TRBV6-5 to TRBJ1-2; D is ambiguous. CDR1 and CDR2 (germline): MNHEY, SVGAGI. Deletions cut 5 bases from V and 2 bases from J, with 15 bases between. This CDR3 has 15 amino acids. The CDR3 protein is CASSRTGRGNYGYTF. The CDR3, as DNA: TGTGCCAGCAGTCGGACCGGGCGAGGGAACTATGGCTACACCTTC.

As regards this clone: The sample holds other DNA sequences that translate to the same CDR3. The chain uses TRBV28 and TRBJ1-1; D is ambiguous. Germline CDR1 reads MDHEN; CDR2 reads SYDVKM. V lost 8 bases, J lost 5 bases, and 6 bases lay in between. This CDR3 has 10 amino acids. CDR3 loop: CASGWTEAFF. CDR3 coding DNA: TGTGCCAGCGGGTGGACTGAAGCTTTCTTT.

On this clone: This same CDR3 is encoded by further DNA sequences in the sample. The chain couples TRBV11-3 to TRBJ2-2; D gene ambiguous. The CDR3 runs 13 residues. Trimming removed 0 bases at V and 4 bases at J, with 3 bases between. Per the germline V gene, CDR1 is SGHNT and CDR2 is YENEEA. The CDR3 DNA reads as TGTGCCAGCAGCTTAGACGGCACCGGGGAGCTGTTTTTT. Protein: CASSLDGTGELFF.

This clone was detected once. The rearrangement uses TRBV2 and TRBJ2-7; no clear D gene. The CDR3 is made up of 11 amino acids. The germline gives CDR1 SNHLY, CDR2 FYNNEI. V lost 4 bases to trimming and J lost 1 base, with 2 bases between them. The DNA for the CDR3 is TGTGCCAGCAGTGTTTCCTACGAGCAGTACTTC. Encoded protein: CASSVSYEQYF. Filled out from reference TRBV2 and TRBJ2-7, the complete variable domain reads EPEVTQTPSHQVTQMGQEVILRCVPISNHLYFYWYRQILGQKVEFLVSFYNNEISEKSEIFDDQFSVERPDGSNFTLKIRSTKLEDSAMYFCASSVSYEQYFGPGTRLTVT.

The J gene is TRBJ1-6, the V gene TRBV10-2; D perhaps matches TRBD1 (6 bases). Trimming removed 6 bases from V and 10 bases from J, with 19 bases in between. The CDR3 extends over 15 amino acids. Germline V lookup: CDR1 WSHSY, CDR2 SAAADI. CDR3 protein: CASRSPGEGGSPLHF. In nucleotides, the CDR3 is TGCGCCAGCAGGAGCCCCGGGGAGGGGGGCTCACCCCTCCACTTT.

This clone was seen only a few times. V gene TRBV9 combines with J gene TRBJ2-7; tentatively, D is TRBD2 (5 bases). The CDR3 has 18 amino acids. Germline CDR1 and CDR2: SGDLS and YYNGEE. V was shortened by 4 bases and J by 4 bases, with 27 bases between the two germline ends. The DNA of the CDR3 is TGTGCCAGCAGCTCCCTCGGGTCAGCGGTTATGGGTTCGTACGAGCAGTACGTC. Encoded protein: CASSSLGSAVMGSYEQYV.

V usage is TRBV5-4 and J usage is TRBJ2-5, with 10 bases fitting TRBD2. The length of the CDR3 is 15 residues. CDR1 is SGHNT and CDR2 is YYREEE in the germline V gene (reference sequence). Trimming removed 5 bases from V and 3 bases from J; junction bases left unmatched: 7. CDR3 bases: TGTGCCAGCAGGTCGCGTCTAGCGGGGGAAGAGACCCAGTACTTC. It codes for CASRSRLAGEETQYF.

CDR3 sequence: CASSLTPRVVSYEQYF. The CDR3 bases are TGTGCCAGCAGCTTAACGCCGCGGGTAGTCTCCTACGAGCAGTACTTC. The chain couples TRBV7-2 to TRBJ2-7, with D perhaps matching TRBD2 (5 bases). V lost 2 bases to trimming and J lost 0 bases, with 14 bases between them. The CDR3 totals 16 residues. CDR1 is SGHTA and CDR2 is FQGNSA in the germline V gene.

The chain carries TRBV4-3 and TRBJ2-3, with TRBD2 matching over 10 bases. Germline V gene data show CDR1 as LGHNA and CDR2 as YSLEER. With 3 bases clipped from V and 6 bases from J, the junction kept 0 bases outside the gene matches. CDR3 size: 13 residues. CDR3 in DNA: TGCGCCAGCAGCCAGACTAGCGGGGATACGCAGTATTTT. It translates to CASSQTSGDTQYF.